Listed below are T cell receptor beta chains from one sample, sequenced in a study of blood T cell repertoires in COVID-19. Profiling relied on immunoSEQ multiplex PCR, and the TCRdb table lists in-frame clones only, not all of them. Of tens of thousands of clones listed, less than 95% are singletons. The specimen sequenced was peripheral blood. The receptors here all came from a man aged 45-65 years with COVID-19, enrolled during active disease. Each CDR3 is given with its conserved first and last residue. A D gene is named only where the DNA matches it firmly. The size entry is marked missing in some rows and otherwise reads once, few, many or a size class.

CDR3 length,D gene,J gene,V gene,clone size,CDR3 DNA,CDR3 protein
16,TRBD2,TRBJ2-1,TRBV5-1,few,TGCGCCAGCAGCATGCTAGCGGGAGCCTCCTACAATGAGCAGTTCTTC,CASSMLAGASYNEQFF
17,.,TRBJ1-1,TRBV6-2/TRBV6-3,.,TGTGCCAGCAGTTACACCGACCATCGACAGGTGAACACTGAAGCTTTCTTT,CASSYTDHRQVNTEAFF
14,.,TRBJ1-6,TRBV29-1,few,TGCAGCGTTCGACAGAGCTCCTATAATTCACCCCTCCACTTT,CSVRQSSYNSPLHF
17,TRBD2,TRBJ2-1,TRBV29-1,.,TGCAGCGTTGAAGAGGGGATAGCGGGAGGTGGCTACAATGAGCAGTTCTTC,CSVEEGIAGGGYNEQFF
15,.,TRBJ1-1,TRBV7-9,.,TGTGCCAGCAGCTCAACGACAGGTTTGAACACTGAAGCTTTCTTT,CASSSTTGLNTEAFF
15,TRBD1,TRBJ2-1,TRBV7-2,.,TGTGCCAGCAGCTACAGGGACAGGGCCTACAATGAGCAGTTCTTC,CASSYRDRAYNEQFF
15,TRBD2,TRBJ2-5,TRBV4-1,.,TGCGCCAGCAGCCAAGACCCAGGGCGGGAGGAGACCCAGTACTTC,CASSQDPGREETQYF
11,.,TRBJ2-3,TRBV3-1/TRBV3-2,few,TGTGCCAGCAGCGCTAGAGATACGCAGTATTTT,CASSARDTQYF
17,.,TRBJ2-1,TRBV7-2,.,TGTGCCAGCATCCCAGTGGCGGGGTCTACCGGGTACGGTGAGCAGTTCTTC,CASIPVAGSTGYGEQFF
19,.,TRBJ2-6,TRBV21-1,once,TGTGCCAGCAGCAAAGCTGGACGGGACAACAGCTCTGGGGCCAACGTCCTGACTTTC,CASSKAGRDNSSGANVLTF
15,TRBD1,TRBJ2-3,TRBV5-6,.,TGTGCCAGCACATACCGGGACAGGGGGCCGGATACGCAGTATTTT,CASTYRDRGPDTQYF
14,TRBD1,TRBJ1-2,TRBV19,.,TGTGCCAGTAGTGTCTCGGGACAGTCAGATGGCTACACCTTC,CASSVSGQSDGYTF
16,TRBD1,TRBJ1-5,TRBV19,.,TGTGCCAGTAGTGCCGGGACAGAATATAGCAATCAGCCCCAGCATTTT,CASSAGTEYSNQPQHF
15,TRBD2,TRBJ2-2,TRBV9,.,TGTGCCAGCAGCGTAGGGCTAGCGGGATTGGGGGAGCTGTTTTTT,CASSVGLAGLGELFF
17,.,TRBJ2-7,TRBV5-6,.,TGTGCCAGCAGGCCCACCAAAAGGAGACAGGGACTCCACGAGCAGTACTTC,CASRPTKRRQGLHEQYF
13,.,TRBJ1-1,TRBV6-5,.,TGTGCCAGCAGAGTACAGGGATACACTGAAGCTTTCTTT,CASRVQGYTEAFF
15,.,TRBJ2-3,TRBV10-3,.,TGTGCCATCAGTGAGTACACGGGGAGCACAGATACGCAGTATTTT,CAISEYTGSTDTQYF
13,TRBD1,TRBJ1-2,TRBV28,.,TGTGCCAGCAGTTATACAGGGGGCAATGGCTACACCTTC,CASSYTGGNGYTF
14,.,TRBJ2-1,TRBV11-2,.,TGTGCCAGCAGCTTAGCTGGAGCGTACAATGAGCAGTTCTTC,CASSLAGAYNEQFF
11,.,TRBJ2-1,TRBV19,.,TGTGCCAGTAGTTCGAGGGCCGAGCAGTTCTTC,CASSSRAEQFF
17,TRBD2,TRBJ2-7,TRBV6-2/TRBV6-3,.,TGTGCCAGCAGTACCACTAGCGGGAGGGCCTCTCCCTACGAGCAGTACTTC,CASSTTSGRASPYEQYF
15,TRBD1,TRBJ2-4,TRBV23-1,once,TGCGCCAGCAGTCAGGCGACAGGGGGCGCGAACATTCAGTACTTC,CASSQATGGANIQYF
15,TRBD1,TRBJ1-2,TRBV10-2,.,TGCGCCAGCAGTGAGATCCGGGACAGGGGGAGTGGCTACACCTTC,CASSEIRDRGSGYTF
13,.,TRBJ1-1,TRBV10-3,once,TGTGCCATCAGTCCGGGAGGGAACACTGAAGCTTTCTTT,CAISPGGNTEAFF
14,.,TRBJ2-7,TRBV9,.,TGTGCCAGCAGCCCTAGGGGGGGGGCCGGAGAGCAGTACTTC,CASSPRGGAGEQYF
19,TRBD2,TRBJ2-2,TRBV6-1,.,TGTGCCAGCAGTGACAACAGAAGCGGGACTAGCGGGTACACCGGGGAGCTGTTTTTT,CASSDNRSGTSGYTGELFF
16,.,TRBJ1-3,TRBV5-1,.,TGCGCCAGCAGCTTGGGTCATGGGGCTAGTGGAAACACCATATATTTT,CASSLGHGASGNTIYF
15,TRBD2,TRBJ2-7,TRBV20-1,.,TGCAGTGCTAGTATACTAGCGGGAGGCTCCTACGAGCAGTACTTC,CSASILAGGSYEQYF
13,.,TRBJ2-1,TRBV6-5,.,TGTGCCAGCAGTTACTCGTATTCGGGTGAGCAGTTCTTC,CASSYSYSGEQFF
16,TRBD1,TRBJ2-3,TRBV5-1,.,TGCGCCAGCAGCCTGGCCGGGACAGGTTACACAGATACGCAGTATTTT,CASSLAGTGYTDTQYF
13,.,TRBJ1-5,TRBV7-9,.,TGTGCCAGCAGCCAGTCGGGGTATCAGCCCCAGCATTTT,CASSQSGYQPQHF